The T cell receptor (beta chain) described here comes from a study of blood T cells in healthy people across ages. Study-wide results and limits: Leaving the PBMCs unsorted stopped any conclusive comparison of naive versus antigen-experienced cells.

A word on this clonotype: Its antigen is currently unknown.

Through a sample-barcoded 5' primer and a J-beta primer mix, a second PCR was run for 7 to 11 cycles. A single record per CDR3 protein comes from TCRdb applying MiXCR to the 5' RACE reads. Here the sample spans fewer than 2 million distinct CDR3 sequences, roughly two fifths being singletons. Every participating donor contributed around 9.5 milliliters of peripheral blood through a draw. Total RNA, at least 5 micrograms per sample, was extracted from PBMCs. The CDR3 totals 14 residues. Trimming at V came to 4 bases and at J to 8 bases, leaving 11 bases not matched to a gene. Germline values: CDR1 SGDLS, CDR2 YYNGEE.

The chain is built from TRBV9 and TRBJ1-2; 7 bases map to TRBD1. This clonotype was obtained from a human donor in good health. Sequenced: blood. CDR3 DNA: TGTGCCAGCAGCCGACAAGGGGGCGGTGCAGGCTACACCTTC. Protein product: CASSRQGGGAGYTF.